This TCR beta chain was sequenced for a study of blood T cell repertoires in COVID-19. About the research overall: Some COVID-19 samples were acute and others convalescent; all came from the United States, Italy and Spain. T cells, B-cell-depleted T cells, or PBMCs provided the cDNA or gDNA that served as material.

CDR1 and CDR2 (germline): KGHDR, SFDVKD. The junction had 7 bases not matched to a gene; V was cut back by 6 bases and J by 5 bases. The CDR3 totals 14 residues. Study processing details: Estimation of nucleated cell counts relied on the amplification of reference gene primers. The repertoire was sequenced with immunoSEQ multiplex PCR; TCRdb's copy has only in-frame clones and lacks some. D and trimming come from the DNA, and the V and J calls and clone size come from that table. The repertoire consists of roughly 50,000 clones, with about 85% occurring once and the leading ten covering 10%. Sequencing was performed on peripheral blood. J is TRBJ2-5 and V is TRBV24-1, with 8 positions matching TRBD2. This clonotype originated in a human donor in a cohort sampled during active COVID-19. CDR3 sequence reads: CATSRSGSGETQYF. In DNA form, the CDR3 reads TGTGCCACCAGTAGGAGCGGGAGTGGGGAGACCCAGTACTTC.